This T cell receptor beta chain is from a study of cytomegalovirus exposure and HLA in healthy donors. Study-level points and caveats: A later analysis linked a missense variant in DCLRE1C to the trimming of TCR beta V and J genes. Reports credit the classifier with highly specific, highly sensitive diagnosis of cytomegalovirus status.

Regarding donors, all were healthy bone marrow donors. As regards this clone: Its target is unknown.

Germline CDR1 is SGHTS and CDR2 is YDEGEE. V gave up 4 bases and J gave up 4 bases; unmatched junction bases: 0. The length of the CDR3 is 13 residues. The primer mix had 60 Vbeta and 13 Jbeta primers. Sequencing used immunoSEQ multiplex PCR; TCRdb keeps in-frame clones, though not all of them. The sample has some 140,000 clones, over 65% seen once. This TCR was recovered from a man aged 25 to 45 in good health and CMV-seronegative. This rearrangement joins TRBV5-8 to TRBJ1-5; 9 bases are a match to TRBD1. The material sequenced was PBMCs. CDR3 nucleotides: TGTGCCAGCAGCGGGACAGGGAATCAGCCCCAGCATTTT. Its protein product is CASSGTGNQPQHF.